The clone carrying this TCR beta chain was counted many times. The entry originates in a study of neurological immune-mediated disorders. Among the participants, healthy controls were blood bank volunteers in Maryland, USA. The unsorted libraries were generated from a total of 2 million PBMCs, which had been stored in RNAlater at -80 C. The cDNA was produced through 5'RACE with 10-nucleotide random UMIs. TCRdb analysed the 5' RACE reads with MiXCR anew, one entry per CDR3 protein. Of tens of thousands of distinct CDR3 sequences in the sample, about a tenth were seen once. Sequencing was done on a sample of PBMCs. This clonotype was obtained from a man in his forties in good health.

The CDR3 sequence: CASSVLAGGTDTQYF. The CDR3 coding sequence is TGTGCCAGCAGCGTACTAGCGGGAGGCACAGATACGCAGTATTTT. J is TRBJ2-3 and V is TRBV7-9; 11 bases align to TRBD2. CDR1 and CDR2 (germline): SEHNR, FQNEAQ (reference sequence). CDR3 length: 15 residues. The V segment lost 5 bases and the J segment 1 base; nucleotides outside the gene matches: 2. Full variable domain (rest looked up from reference TRBV7-9 and TRBJ2-3): DTGVSQNPRHKITKRGQNVTFRCDPISEHNRLYWYRQTLGQGPEFLTYFQNEAQLEKSRLLSDRFSAERPKGSFSTLEIQRTEQGDSAMYLCASSVLAGGTDTQYFGPGTRLTVL.